This T cell receptor beta chain was recorded in a study of blood T cell repertoires in COVID-19. The table came from immunoSEQ multiplex PCR; TCRdb's copy has only in-frame clones and leaves some out. The data contain 400,000 or so clones, 80% to 90% of them singletons. CDR3 size: 12 residues. The V and J ends lost 11 bases and 5 bases, in that order; junction bases with no gene match: 4. The germline gives CDR1 SNHLY, CDR2 FYNNEI. The sequencing sample was made of peripheral blood. This TCR was recovered from a man aged 18 to 29 with COVID-19, enrolled during active disease. J is TRBJ2-4 and V is TRBV2; 9 nucleotides align to TRBD2. CDR3 sequence: CALQRGENIQYF. CDR3 DNA: TGTGCCCTCCAGCGGGGGGAAAACATTCAGTACTTC.